The 26 T cell receptor beta chains below come from one sample, sequenced in a study of T-cell reconstitution after alpha-beta-depleted transplantation in children (dated by TCRdb to the mid-2010s). Receptors were amplified or captured by PCR. The instrument was an Illumina HiSeq 2500. To normalize quantification of the TCRbeta repertoire, the TCR libraries were built with molecular barcoding that relied on unique molecular identifiers. TCRdb reanalyzed the raw reads on its own, using fastp at Q25 for trimming and MiXCR for clone calling, and kept in-frame beta chains. Rows are unified per CDR3 protein, each entry keeping the most common DNA and genes. The sample records 490,000 or so distinct CDR3 sequences, roughly an eighth of which are singletons. The ten most abundant clones make up 4.5% to 6% of the sample. Sequenced here: PBMCs from the stem cell graft donor, sampled from the stem cell graft. The receptors originated from a human donor who donated a stem cell graft to a child with combined immunodeficiency.

This clonotype appeared a few times. This chain links TRBV7-6 with TRBJ2-2; 7 nucleotides line up with TRBD2. Losses at the gene ends were 5 bases for V and 6 bases for J; bases not matched to a gene: 9. Germline CDR1 reads SGHVS; CDR2 reads FNYEAQ. The CDR3 spans 15 residues. The CDR3 reads CASSPLGGEPGELFF. The DNA of the CDR3 is TGTGCCAGCAGCCCCCTTGGGGGGGAGCCCGGGGAGCTGTTTTTT.

There are many counts of this clonotype. The rearrangement joins TRBV29-1 to TRBJ2-2, with D possibly being TRBD2 (6 bases). Germline CDR1 reads SQVTM; CDR2 reads ANQGSEA. V gave up 4 bases and J gave up 4 bases, with 13 bases separating them. The length of the CDR3 is 14 residues. The CDR3 sequence is CSVARDSFTGELFF. DNA for the CDR3: TGCAGCGTTGCCCGGGACTCATTCACCGGGGAGCTGTTTTTT.

This clonotype was picked up a small number of times. The chain couples TRBV12-3 or TRBV12-4 to TRBJ2-7; perhaps D is TRBD1 or TRBD2 (5 bases each). This CDR3 is 14 amino acids long. Trimming removed 6 bases from V and 4 bases from J, with 16 bases in between. CDR3 amino acids: CASSWGSTGYEQYF. The CDR3 coding sequence is TGTGCCAGCAGCTGGGGCAGCACGGGGTACGAGCAGTACTTC.

This clonotype came up many times. J is TRBJ2-1 and V is TRBV2; 7 bases fit TRBD2. V dropped 2 bases and J dropped 6; count of bases not matched to a gene: 7. The CDR3 sequence is 15 residues long. Germline lookup yields CDR1 SNHLY and CDR2 FYNNEI. The CDR3 DNA follows: TGTGCCAGCAGTGAATGGCGGGAGTACACCAATGAGCAGTTCTTC. This sequence encodes CASSEWREYTNEQFF.

This clonotype qualifies as medium-sized. The chain employs TRBV12-3 or TRBV12-4 and TRBJ2-5; D might be TRBD2 (6 bases). The CDR3 extends over 14 amino acids. The germline V and J ends were trimmed by 1 base and 4 bases, with 10 bases remaining between them. The CDR3: CASSLDGGTETQYF. Written as DNA, the CDR3 is TGTGCCAGCAGTTTAGACGGAGGGACAGAGACCCAGTACTTC.

This chain joins TRBV6-2 or TRBV6-3 and TRBJ2-7, with D perhaps matching TRBD2 (5 bases). Germline V gene data show CDR1 as MNHEY and CDR2 as SVGEGT. Deletions cut 8 bases from V and 3 bases from J, with 11 bases between. The CDR3 contains 12 residues. CDR3: CASDGGDYEQYF. The CDR3 DNA is TGTGCCAGCGACGGAGGAGACTACGAGCAGTACTTC.

The chain is built from TRBV5-6 and TRBJ1-1; tentative D call: TRBD1 (5 bases). The germline gives CDR1 SGHDT, CDR2 YYEEEE. The CDR3 is made up of 16 amino acids. Trimming left V 0 bases short and J 4 bases short, with 16 bases between. CDR3 protein: CASSLGGQGAITEAFF. The CDR3 nucleotides are TGTGCCAGCAGCTTGGGCGGGCAGGGAGCTATCACTGAAGCTTTCTTT. Looking up the rest from reference TRBV5-6 and TRBJ1-1 gives the full variable domain: DAGVTQSPTHLIKTRGQQVTLRCSPKSGHDTVSWYQQALGQGPQFIFQYYEEEERQRGNFPDRFSGHQFPNYSSELNVNALLLGDSALYLCASSLGGQGAITEAFFGQGTRLTVV.

This clonotype was observed many times. The chain couples TRBV20-1 to TRBJ2-5; TRBD1 matches 7 bases. Trimming at V came to 2 bases and at J to 0 bases, leaving 9 bases not matched to a gene. Germline V gene sequence: CDR1 DFQATT, CDR2 SNEGSKA (reference sequence). The CDR3 loop spans 16 amino acids. CDR3: CSARPPGTVHQETQYF. CDR3 sequence (DNA): TGCAGTGCTAGACCTCCTGGGACAGTCCACCAAGAGACCCAGTACTTC.

The chain recombines TRBV11-2 with TRBJ2-3, with TRBD2 as a possible D gene (5 bases). Germline CDR1 reads SGHAT; CDR2 reads FQNNGV. This CDR3 is 14 amino acids long. V gave up 6 bases and J gave up 2 bases, with 12 bases separating them. CDR3 sequence: CASRPPGFTDTQYF. Written as DNA, the CDR3 is TGTGCCAGCAGGCCTCCGGGGTTCACAGATACGCAGTATTTT.

This clonotype has at least ten counts. The gene calls are TRBV28 and TRBJ1-5; 10 bases align to TRBD1. Germline V gives CDR1 MDHEN, CDR2 SYDVKM. J was trimmed by 7 bases and V by 5 bases; bases with no gene match: 5. The CDR3 length is 14 residues. CDR3 amino acids: CASSGTGVGQPQHF. CDR3 in DNA: TGTGCCAGCAGTGGGACAGGGGTCGGGCAGCCCCAGCATTTT.

This clonotype appeared a few times. CDR3 coding DNA: TGTGCCAGCAGTTTATTAAGGGGGACGGGGCAAGCTTTCTTT. Amino acids: CASSLLRGTGQAFF. The V gene is TRBV27, the J gene TRBJ1-1; possibly TRBD1 for D (6 bases). V lost 1 base to trimming and J lost 9 bases, with 15 bases between them. CDR3 length equals 14 residues. Germline V gives CDR1 MNHEY, CDR2 SMNVEV (reference sequence).

This clonotype was seen only a few times. The V call is TRBV4-3, the J call TRBJ1-4; no reliable D call. Germline loops: CDR1 LGHNA, CDR2 YSLEER. V lost 1 base and J lost 7, with 13 bases in between. The CDR3 length is 15 residues. CDR3 amino acids: CASSQGGGIGEKLFF. In nucleotides, the CDR3 is TGCGCCAGCAGCCAAGGGGGAGGAATCGGTGAAAAACTGTTTTTT.

V usage is TRBV11-1 and J usage is TRBJ1-4; 7 nucleotides line up with TRBD1. J gave up 8 bases and V 4 bases, and 7 bases lay outside the gene matches. CDR1 SGHAT and CDR2 FQDESV come from the germline V gene (reference sequence). The CDR3 totals 14 residues. The CDR3 region has the DNA TGTGCCAGCAGCTCCGGACAGGAGAGGGAAAAACTGTTTTTT. Translation: CASSSGQEREKLFF.

This clonotype was seen a few times. CDR3 amino acids: CASSGLRGSTDTQYF. The CDR3 DNA reads TGTGCCAGCAGCGGACTCAGGGGTAGCACAGATACGCAGTATTTT. V and J are TRBV9 and TRBJ2-3, with a tentative D call TRBD1 (6 bases). The CDR3 has 15 amino acids. Germline assignment: CDR1 SGDLS and CDR2 YYNGEE. Trimming pared 3 bases from V and 0 bases from J, leaving 11 bases between.

This clonotype was detected many times. V gene TRBV29-1 combines with J gene TRBJ1-2, with no clear D. V lost 4 bases and J 4 bases, leaving 10 bases between the germline ends. This CDR3 has 12 residues. Germline V CDR1 and CDR2: SQVTM, ANQGSEA. As DNA, the CDR3 is TGCAGCGTTGTATCCTCGCCCTATGGCTACACCTTC. Its protein is CSVVSSPYGYTF.

This clonotype was detected a few times. V usage is TRBV20-1 and J usage is TRBJ1-5, with D unclear. Trimming cost V 2 bases and J 3 bases, with 8 bases left between them. CDR1 and CDR2 from the germline V gene are DFQATT and SNEGSKA (reference sequence). The CDR3 totals 13 residues. The chain's CDR3 is CSARIQDNQPQHF. In DNA form, the CDR3 reads TGCAGTGCTAGAATCCAGGACAATCAGCCCCAGCATTTT.

This clonotype came up many times. Written as DNA, the CDR3 is TGCAGCGTGGGTGACAGGGTGCAGACCCAGTACTTC. Translated: CSVGDRVQTQYF. The gene calls are TRBV29-1 and TRBJ2-5; 7 nucleotides agree with TRBD1. The CDR3 extends over 12 amino acids. The junction had 7 bases not matched to a gene; V was cut back by 6 bases and J by 6 bases. Germline loops: CDR1 SQVTM, CDR2 ANQGSEA.

The V call is TRBV12-3 or TRBV12-4, the J call TRBJ2-7; 7 nucleotides agree with TRBD1. The CDR3 runs 15 residues. Losses at the gene ends were 5 bases for V and 0 bases for J; bases not matched to a gene: 7. The CDR3 DNA follows: TGTGCCAGCAGTGCCTCCAGGGGGAGCTCCTACGAGCAGTACTTC. It translates to CASSASRGSSYEQYF.

The J gene is TRBJ2-1, the V gene TRBV20-1; 7 nucleotides align to TRBD1. Germline CDR1 DFQATT, CDR2 SNEGSKA (reference sequence). The junction had 4 bases not matched to a gene; V was cut back by 5 bases and J by 0 bases. This CDR3 has 14 residues. As DNA, the CDR3 is TGCAGTGCTCGGGGACAGTACTCCTACAATGAGCAGTTCTTC. Encoded protein: CSARGQYSYNEQFF.

This clonotype was seen repeatedly, ten times or more. The chain couples TRBV29-1 to TRBJ2-7, with D uncertain. V lost 6 bases and J 3 bases, leaving 6 bases between the germline ends. The germline gives CDR1 SQVTM, CDR2 ANQGSEA. CDR3 length equals 10 residues. The CDR3 loop reads CSVSDYEQYF. The CDR3 coding sequence is TGCAGCGTCTCCGACTACGAGCAGTACTTC.

V usage is TRBV5-1 and J usage is TRBJ2-2, with a weak D call TRBD2 (5 bases). Germline lookup yields CDR1 SGHRS and CDR2 YFSETQ. Trimming removed 2 bases from V and 4 bases from J, with 9 bases in between. This CDR3 region has 14 residues. This CDR3 is CASSFGVITGELFF. In DNA, the CDR3 is TGCGCCAGCAGCTTCGGGGTAATCACCGGGGAGCTGTTTTTT.

V is TRBV7-9 and J is TRBJ2-7; TRBD2 matches at 8 bases. The germline V gene has CDR1 SEHNR and CDR2 FQNEAQ (reference sequence). CDR3 size: 15 residues. With V trimmed by 5 bases and J by 7 bases, 13 bases remained unmatched. CDR3: CASSPPGLGGEEQYF. The CDR3 region has the DNA TGTGCCAGCAGCCCCCCGGGACTAGGAGGGGAAGAGCAGTACTTC.

J is TRBJ2-1 and V is TRBV6-2 or TRBV6-3, with 8 positions matching TRBD2. There are 16 residues in the CDR3. Germline-derived CDR1 and CDR2 are MNHEY and SVGEGT. Losses at the gene ends were 6 bases for V and 7 bases for J; bases not matched to a gene: 14. The CDR3 region has the DNA TGTGCCAGCAGCCCATACAGAAGCGGGAGAGGTAATGAGCAGTTCTTC. This gives the protein CASSPYRSGRGNEQFF.

This clonotype occurred a few times. The gene calls are TRBV15 and TRBJ2-5; TRBD1 agrees at 8 bases. This CDR3 has 15 residues. With 3 bases clipped from V and 5 bases from J, the junction kept 8 bases outside the gene matches. CDR1 and CDR2 from the germline V gene are LNHNV and YYDKDF (reference sequence). The CDR3 DNA reads TGTGCCACCAGCAGCTCGGGACAGGTCGGCGAGACCCAGTACTTC. Amino acids: CATSSSGQVGETQYF.

This clonotype has ten or more counts. The chain combines TRBV4-3 with TRBJ2-5; tentatively, D is TRBD1 (5 bases). Trimming took off 2 bases at V and 2 bases at J, with 12 bases between the two ends. The CDR3 is 15 residues long. The germline gives CDR1 LGHNA, CDR2 YSLEER. The CDR3 is CASSQRGLLQETQYF. The CDR3 bases are TGCGCCAGCAGCCAAAGGGGTCTACTTCAAGAGACCCAGTACTTC.

This clonotype has more than one count but fewer than ten. The chain carries TRBV20-1 and TRBJ1-1; 7 bases are shared with TRBD1. This CDR3 region has 12 residues. V gave up 8 bases and J gave up 2 bases; unmatched junction bases: 5. Looked up from germline, CDR1 is DFQATT and CDR2 is SNEGSKA (reference sequence). CDR3 in DNA: TGCAGTACCGGGACAGTTAACACTGAAGCTTTCTTT. This sequence encodes CSTGTVNTEAFF.